What follows are 20 T cell receptor beta chains derived from one specimen sequenced in a study of neoadjuvant nivolumab and ipilimumab in lung cancer. Generated by immunoSEQ multiplex PCR, the TCRdb table keeps only in-frame clones and is missing some. The repertoire holds about 17,000 clones, with roughly three quarters as singletons. This material consisted of tumor tissue, taken after neoadjuvant nivolumab, alone or with ipilimumab, at or shortly before surgery. The receptors come from an adult with non-small cell lung cancer.

This chain joins TRBV11-3 and TRBJ1-3; D is possibly TRBD1 (6 bases). Trimming took 8 bases from V and 0 from J, leaving 11 bases between them. CDR1 SGHNT and CDR2 YENEEA come from the germline V gene. The CDR3 sequence is 14 residues long. This CDR3 reads CASSDRSSGNTIYF. CDR3 DNA sequence: TGTGCCAGCTCCGACAGGAGCTCTGGAAACACCATATATTTT. Full variable domain (remainder filled in from reference TRBV11-3 and TRBJ1-3): EAGVVQSPRYKIIEKKQPVAFWCNPISGHNTLYWYLQNLGQGPELLIRYENEEAVDDSQLPKDRFSAERLKGVDSTLKIQPAELGDSAVYLCASSDRSSGNTIYFGEGSWLTVV.

This chain connects TRBV7-6 to TRBJ2-5, with 8 bases that match TRBD2. The CDR3 has 15 residues. V gave up 6 bases and J gave up 2 bases; unmatched junction bases: 8. The germline V gene encodes CDR1 SGHVS and CDR2 FNYEAQ. DNA for the CDR3: TGTGCCAGCAGTTCCTCCGGGACTAGGCAAGAGACCCAGTACTTC. It codes for CASSSSGTRQETQYF. The whole variable domain, filled in from reference TRBV7-6 and TRBJ2-5, reads GAGVSQSPRYKVTKRGQDVALRCDPISGHVSLYWYRQALGQGPEFLTYFNYEAQQDKSGLPNDRFSAERPEGSISTLTIQRTEQRDSAMYRCASSSSGTRQETQYFGPGTRLLVL.

The chain is built from TRBV5-4 and TRBJ2-5, with D possibly matching TRBD2 (7 bases). Germline CDR1 is SGHNT and CDR2 is YYREEE (reference sequence). V lost 1 base and J 2 bases, leaving 18 bases between the germline ends. The length of the CDR3 is 17 residues. CDR3 loop: CASSLRVGGGPQETQYF. As DNA, the CDR3 is TGTGCCAGCAGCTTGAGGGTTGGGGGGGGCCCACAAGAGACCCAGTACTTC.

This clone was counted a single time. This chain links TRBV18 with TRBJ2-3, with TRBD1 as a possible D gene (6 bases). Trimming shortened V by 6 bases and J by 6 bases, and 34 bases separated the two germline ends. CDR3 size: 20 residues. Germline CDR1 KGHSH, CDR2 LQKENI. The CDR3 nucleotides read TGTGCCAGCTCCACTCTATCGCCGTTCAAGGACAGCAACATAGCGGATACGCAGTATTTT. Translated, it gives CASSTLSPFKDSNIADTQYF.

The sample holds one count of this clone. The chain links TRBV27 to TRBJ2-3, with D possibly being TRBD2 (5 bases). The CDR3 covers 14 residues. Germline loops: CDR1 MNHEY, CDR2 SMNVEV (reference sequence). V was clipped by 4 bases and J by 5 bases, with 13 bases between them. The CDR3 DNA sequence: TGTGCCAGCAGTTCCTCAAGTAGCGTAGATACGCAGTATTTT. It translates to CASSSSSSVDTQYF.

V gene TRBV30 combines with J gene TRBJ1-6; the D gene is possibly TRBD1 (6 bases). The CDR3 length is 14 residues. Germline values: CDR1 GTSNPN, CDR2 SVGIG (reference sequence). Trimming removed 2 bases at V and 9 bases at J, with 14 bases between. CDR3 DNA: TGTGCCTGGAGTTCGGCCAGGGGCCTTTCACCCCTCCACTTT. It is translated as CAWSSARGLSPLHF. Full variable domain (remainder filled in from reference TRBV30 and TRBJ1-6): SQTIHQWPATLVQPVGSPLSLECTVEGTSNPNLYWYRQAAGRGLQLLFYSVGIGQISSEVPQNLSASRPQDRQFILSSKKLLLSDSGFYLCAWSSARGLSPLHFGNGTRLTVT.

The rearrangement links TRBV10-3 to TRBJ2-6; D gene uncertain. V gave up 4 bases and J gave up 0 bases, with 10 bases separating them. The germline V gene has CDR1 ENHRY and CDR2 SYGVKD. The CDR3 covers 16 residues. The CDR3, as DNA: TGTGCCATCAGTGGAACCGATAGCTCTGGGGCCAACGTCCTGACTTTC. It yields the protein CAISGTDSSGANVLTF.

Sample share makes this clone medium-sized (0.01 to 0.1%). The V and J genes are TRBV29-1 and TRBJ1-4, with 7 positions matching TRBD1. Germline values: CDR1 SQVTM, CDR2 ANQGSEA. The V gene end was trimmed by 1 base and the J gene end by 8 bases; junction bases not matched to a gene: 7. The length of the CDR3 is 14 residues. This CDR3 is CSVEVPTGREKLFF. The CDR3 DNA follows: TGCAGCGTTGAAGTTCCGACAGGGAGGGAAAAACTGTTTTTT.

The chain joins TRBV11-2 to TRBJ2-1; 9 bases match TRBD2. V shed 4 bases, J shed 1 base, and the junction held 5 bases outside the gene matches. CDR3 length: 16 amino acids. Germline CDR1 and CDR2: SGHAT and FQNNGV. The CDR3 loop reads CASSSRGGASYNEQFF. The DNA of the CDR3 is TGTGCCAGCAGCTCACGCGGGGGGGCATCCTACAATGAGCAGTTCTTC.

The rearrangement uses TRBV4-2 and TRBJ1-2; D may be TRBD1 (5 bases). Trimming shortened V by 0 bases and J by 8 bases, and 19 bases separated the two germline ends. The germline CDR1 and CDR2 sequences are LGHNA and YNFKEQ. The length of the CDR3 is 16 residues. The CDR3 reads CASSQDGGALSIGYTF. The CDR3 bases are TGTGCCAGCAGCCAAGATGGAGGGGCCCTATCTATAGGCTACACCTTC.

V and J are TRBV2 and TRBJ2-7, with 7 bases lining up with TRBD2. The germline V gene has CDR1 SNHLY and CDR2 FYNNEI. CDR3 length: 14 residues. V shed 7 bases and J 2 bases; nucleotides not matched to a gene: 8. The CDR3, as DNA: TGTGCCAGCAAAAGGGAGGGAGGGACCTACGAGCAGTACTTC. Encoded protein: CASKREGGTYEQYF. Combining the CDR3 with reference TRBV2 and TRBJ2-7 gives the whole variable domain EPEVTQTPSHQVTQMGQEVILRCVPISNHLYFYWYRQILGQKVEFLVSFYNNEISEKSEIFDDQFSVERPDGSNFTLKIRSTKLEDSAMYFCASKREGGTYEQYFGPGTRLTVT.

This clone appeared once. J is TRBJ2-7 and V is TRBV6-5; D possibly uses TRBD1 or TRBD2 (5 bases each). The CDR3 runs 14 residues. CDR1 and CDR2 from the germline V gene are MNHEY and SVGAGI. Trimming took 6 bases from V and 5 from J, leaving 17 bases between them. In DNA form, the CDR3 reads TGTGCCAGCAGCCGCTCGGACGGGGCCCACGAGCAGTACTTC. Its translation: CASSRSDGAHEQYF.

This rearrangement joins TRBV18 to TRBJ1-1; 7 bases line up with TRBD1. The CDR3 spans 14 residues. Per the germline V gene, CDR1 is KGHSH and CDR2 is LQKENI. The trim removed 3 bases at V and 0 bases at J, leaving 1 base unmatched. CDR3 DNA: TGTGCCAGCTCACCGGGGACAGTGAACACTGAAGCTTTCTTT. Its protein is CASSPGTVNTEAFF.

The chain couples TRBV10-3 to TRBJ2-3; D is unresolved. The length of the CDR3 is 14 residues. V lost 8 bases to trimming and J lost 1 base, with 13 bases between them. CDR1 and CDR2 (germline): ENHRY, SYGVKD. The CDR3 here is CAISGPRRTDTQYF. In DNA, the CDR3 is TGTGCCATCTCAGGTCCCCGACGCACAGATACGCAGTATTTT.

This chain links TRBV10-1 with TRBJ2-7, with 10 bases aligning to TRBD1. Trimming at V came to 4 bases and at J to 2 bases, leaving 8 bases not matched to a gene. This CDR3 has 16 amino acids. The germline CDR1 and CDR2 sequences are WNHNN and SYGVQD (reference sequence). The CDR3 spells CASSAGTGDSPYEQYF. CDR3 nucleotides: TGCGCCAGCAGTGCTGGGACAGGGGACTCTCCCTACGAGCAGTACTTC.

The V gene is TRBV11-1, the J gene TRBJ1-1, with a weak D call TRBD1 (5 bases). Trimming removed 5 bases from V and 5 bases from J, with 18 bases in between. CDR1 is SGHAT, CDR2 FQDESV, per germline (reference sequence). The CDR3 runs 15 residues. CDR3 residues: CASSMPLGGRTEAFF. DNA for the CDR3: TGTGCCAGCAGCATGCCGTTGGGGGGGAGAACTGAAGCTTTCTTT. Looking up the rest from reference TRBV11-1 and TRBJ1-1 gives the full variable domain: EAEVAQSPRYKITEKSQAVAFWCDPISGHATLYWYRQILGQGPELLVQFQDESVVDDSQLPKDRFSAERLKGVDSTLKIQPAELGDSAMYLCASSMPLGGRTEAFFGQGTRLTVV.

This chain joins TRBV7-2 and TRBJ1-1; TRBD1 matches 7 bases. The CDR3 totals 12 residues. Germline trimming cut 3 bases from V and 10 bases from J; bases unmatched to any gene: 5. In germline, CDR1 is SGHTA, CDR2 FQGNSA. CDR3 nucleotide sequence: TGTGCCAGCAGCTTCGGGACAGCAGCAGCTTTCTTT. Residues: CASSFGTAAAFF.

This clone was seen only a few times. The V gene is TRBV2, the J gene TRBJ2-3, with 9 bases identical to TRBD2. The CDR3 covers 15 residues. Germline-derived CDR1 and CDR2 are SNHLY and FYNNEI. The ends lost 3 bases at V and 1 base at J; junction bases unmatched: 2. The chain's CDR3 is CASSDVAGGTDTQYF. The CDR3 DNA reads TGTGCCAGCAGTGATGTAGCGGGGGGCACAGATACGCAGTATTTT.

This chain connects TRBV6-5 to TRBJ1-5; TRBD1 is a possible D gene (5 bases). The germline V gene has CDR1 MNHEY and CDR2 SVGAGI. CDR3 length: 15 residues. Trimming removed 6 bases from V and 0 bases from J, with 12 bases in between. DNA for the CDR3: TGTGCCAGCAGCTTAGGGACTGATAGCAATCAGCCCCAGCATTTT. Translating it yields CASSLGTDSNQPQHF.

V gene TRBV7-8 combines with J gene TRBJ1-1; possible D gene TRBD1, 5 bases. V was shortened by 1 base and J by 3 bases, with 18 bases between the two germline ends. Germline V CDR1 and CDR2: SGHVS, FQNEAQ. CDR3 length: 17 residues. The CDR3 DNA reads TGTGCCAGCAGCTTAGTTTCGAGGGTTTTCAGGGACACTGAAGCTTTCTTT. Translating it yields CASSLVSRVFRDTEAFF.